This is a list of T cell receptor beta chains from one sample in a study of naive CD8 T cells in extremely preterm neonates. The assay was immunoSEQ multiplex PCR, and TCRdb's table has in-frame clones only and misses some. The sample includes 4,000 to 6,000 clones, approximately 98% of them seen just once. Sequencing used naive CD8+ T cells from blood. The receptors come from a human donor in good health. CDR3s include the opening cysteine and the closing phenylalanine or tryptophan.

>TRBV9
CARDGSGSEYNEQFF
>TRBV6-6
CASNSPEGLEQFF
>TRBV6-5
CASSYSEVGQPQHF
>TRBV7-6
CASSLSEVSYEQYF
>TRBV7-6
CASSSTDTQYF
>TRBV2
CASRLQQGVDTEAFF
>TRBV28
CASSVREGTLIRGGELFF
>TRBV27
CASSRATRYYEQYF
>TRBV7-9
CASSPTGSYGYTF
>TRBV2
CASVAGGTEQFF
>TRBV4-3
CASSQVRLDRVNTEAFF
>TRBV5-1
CASSQEGQGMKLRYEQYF
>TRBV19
CASSLSLSTDTQYF
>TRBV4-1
CASSQTQGRLDTEAFF
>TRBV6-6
CASSYNSGTGPGELFF
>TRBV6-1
CASQTGNQPQHF
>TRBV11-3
CASSLASGRTYEQYF
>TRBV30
CAWSGTVAKAFF
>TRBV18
CASSPPYRVVGELFF
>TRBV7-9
CASGQGHSYEQYF
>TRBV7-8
CASSYDRDKAQHF
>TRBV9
CASSRQGNGYTF
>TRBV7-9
CASSIGLAGSSYEQYF
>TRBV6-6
CASSYWGPANTEAFF
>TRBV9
CASSVGPRGGTLGDTQYF
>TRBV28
CASSRQGWYYEQYF
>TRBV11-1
CASSEGQGISYEQYF
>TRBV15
CATSRSRGSQETQYF
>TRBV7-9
CASSPRRVGGELFF
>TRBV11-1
CASSLDLGYYYEQYF
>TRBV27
CASSRTSGRSYEQYF
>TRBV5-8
CASSLEGQGLSTQYF
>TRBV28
CASRAGTGAKSSFGNTIYF
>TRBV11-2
CASSLGQGGGNTIYF
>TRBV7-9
CASSLAARAYEQYF
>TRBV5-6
CASSLGTGEKLFF
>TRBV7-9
CASSPSRDRGSYNEQFF
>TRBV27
CASSSRDNSYEQYF
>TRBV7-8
CASRYSPSAYEQYF
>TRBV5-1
CASSPGTSGSDEQYF
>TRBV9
CASSVSGSTDTQYF
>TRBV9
CASSLSGDTSYEQYF
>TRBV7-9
CASSPGTGNQPQHF
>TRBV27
CASSLGLAVNTGELFF
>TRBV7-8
CASRSGSNTGELFF
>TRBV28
CASSLPHREPSYEQYF
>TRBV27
CASSWGGNTGELFF
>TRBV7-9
CASSNRRQGSYEQYF
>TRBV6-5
CASSYTSGILTDTQYF
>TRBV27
CASSGRRQPVHTEAFF
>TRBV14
CASSHGGRKTQYF
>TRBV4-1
CASSQDFEETQYF
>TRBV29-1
CSAISRNTGELFF
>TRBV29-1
CSVEGGQGFSYEQYF
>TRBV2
CASSVRDSGIEAFF